This T cell receptor (beta chain) appears in the sequencing data of a study of T cells in Graves' hyperthyroidism and ophthalmopathy. Researchers took RNA transcripts and amplified the TCR beta CDR3 regions from them. First-round RT-PCR of the TCR CDR3 relied on the HTBI primer set. TCRdb re-derived calls from the multiplex PCR reads in MiXCR, one entry per CDR3 protein. The repertoire includes approximately 620,000 distinct CDR3 sequences, approximately 16% of them detected once, and approximately 3.5% sits in the top ten. A note on this clonotype: What it binds is unknown.

The diagnostic basis comprised clinical symptoms, serum thyroxine and TRAb, thyroid ultrasound and orbital computed tomography. Study findings and constraints: Stable hyperthyroidism and ophthalmopathy were separated using 13 V-J signatures. Most thyroid clonotypes expanded above 0.001 were also detected in blood.

The CDR3 extends over 16 amino acids. Trimming shortened V by 3 bases and J by 4 bases, and 16 bases separated the two germline ends. Germline-derived CDR1 and CDR2 are SGHRS and YFSETQ. The rearrangement joins TRBV5-1 to TRBJ2-2; a weak D match, TRBD2 (5 bases). The material sequenced was blood. The sequence was obtained from a woman between 35 and 50 years old with Graves' ophthalmopathy. CDR3 loop: CASSSSEGQSTGELFF. The DNA of the CDR3 is TGCGCCAGCAGCTCCAGCGAGGGCCAATCCACCGGGGAGCTGTTTTTT.